The clone carrying this T cell receptor (beta chain) was counted only a few times. What it binds is not known. The data derive from a study of beta chain features in type 1 diabetes. Findings of the study overall: Still unanswered here is whether HLA type influences TCRB rearrangement. Shortening that was moderate but significant affected the TCRB CDR3s of Type 1 diabetes patients in all four CD4+ subsets.

What was sequenced were expressed TCRB transcripts, since all of the isolated RNA had been reverse transcribed. Method: immunoSEQ multiplex PCR; TCRdb's copy keeps in-frame clones and lacks some. The data show about 200,000 clones, about a tenth seen once. Per the germline V gene, CDR1 is MNHEY and CDR2 is SMNVEV (reference sequence). The CDR3 covers 14 residues. V was shortened by 3 bases and J by 8 bases, with 13 bases between the two germline ends. Via the markers CD45RO/CCR7/CD25/CD127/CD95/CD27, stem cell-like memory, regulatory, central memory and naive CD4+ cells were sorted. The sequenced sample was central memory CD4+ T cells from blood. This sequence joins TRBV27 and TRBJ1-4, with D uncertain. This clonotype originated in a man aged 18 to 35 in good health. CDR3 sequence (DNA): TGTGCCAGCAGTTTTCTCTCTTCCGGCGAAAAACTGTTTTTT. It translates to CASSFLSSGEKLFF.